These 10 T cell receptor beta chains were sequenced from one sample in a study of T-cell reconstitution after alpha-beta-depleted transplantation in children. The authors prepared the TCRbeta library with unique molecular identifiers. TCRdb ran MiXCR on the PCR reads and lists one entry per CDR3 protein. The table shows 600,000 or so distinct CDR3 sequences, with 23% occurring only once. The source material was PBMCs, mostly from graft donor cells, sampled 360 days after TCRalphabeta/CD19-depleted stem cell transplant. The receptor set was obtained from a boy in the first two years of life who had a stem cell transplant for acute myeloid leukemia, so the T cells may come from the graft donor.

The CDR3 DNA reads as TGTGCCAGCAGTGAATCCCACTTGGAGCAGTACTTC. It encodes CASSESHLEQYF. This chain uses TRBV25-1 with TRBJ2-7; no clear D. V was trimmed by 1 base and J by 7 bases, leaving 8 bases between them. This CDR3 spans 12 amino acids. CDR1 is MGHDK, CDR2 SYGVNS, per germline.

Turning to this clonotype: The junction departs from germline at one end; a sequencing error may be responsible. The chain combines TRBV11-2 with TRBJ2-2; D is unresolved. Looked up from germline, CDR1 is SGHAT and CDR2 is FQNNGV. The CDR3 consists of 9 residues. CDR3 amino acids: CASSFERVF. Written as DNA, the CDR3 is TGTGCCAGCAGCTTCGAAAGGGTTTTT. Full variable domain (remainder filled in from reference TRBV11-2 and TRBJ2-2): EAGVAQSPRYKIIEKRQSVAFWCNPISGHATLYWYQQILGQGPKLLIQFQNNGVVDDSQLPKDRFSAERLKGVDSTLKIQPAKLEDSAVYLCASSFERVFGEGSRLTVL.

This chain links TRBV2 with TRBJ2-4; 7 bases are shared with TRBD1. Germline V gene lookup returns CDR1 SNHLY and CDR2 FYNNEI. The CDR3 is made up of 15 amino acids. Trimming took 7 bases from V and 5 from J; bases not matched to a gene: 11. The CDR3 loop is CASNLRGQPENIQYF. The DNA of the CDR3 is TGTGCCAGCAACTTAAGGGGGCAGCCTGAAAACATTCAGTACTTC. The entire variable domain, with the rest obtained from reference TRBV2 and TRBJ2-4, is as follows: EPEVTQTPSHQVTQMGQEVILRCVPISNHLYFYWYRQILGQKVEFLVSFYNNEISEKSEIFDDQFSVERPDGSNFTLKIRSTKLEDSAMYFCASNLRGQPENIQYFGAGTRLSVL.

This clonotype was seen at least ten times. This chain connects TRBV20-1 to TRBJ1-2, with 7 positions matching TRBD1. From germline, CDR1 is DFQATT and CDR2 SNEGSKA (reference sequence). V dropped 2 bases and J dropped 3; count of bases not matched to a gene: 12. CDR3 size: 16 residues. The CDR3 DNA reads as TGCAGTGCTAGACCGTCGCACAGGGGATCTTACTATGGCTACACCTTC. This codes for CSARPSHRGSYYGYTF.

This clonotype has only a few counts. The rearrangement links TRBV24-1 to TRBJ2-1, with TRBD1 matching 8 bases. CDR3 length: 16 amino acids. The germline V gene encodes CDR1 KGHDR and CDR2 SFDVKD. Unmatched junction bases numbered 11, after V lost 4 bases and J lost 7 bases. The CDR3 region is CATSDPPETGVNEQFF. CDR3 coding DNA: TGTGCCACCAGTGACCCGCCGGAGACAGGGGTGAATGAGCAGTTCTTC.

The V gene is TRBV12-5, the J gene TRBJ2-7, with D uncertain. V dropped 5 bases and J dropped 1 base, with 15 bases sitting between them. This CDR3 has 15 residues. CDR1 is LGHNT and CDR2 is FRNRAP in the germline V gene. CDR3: CASGSGAAPSYEQYF. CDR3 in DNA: TGTGCTAGTGGTAGTGGCGCTGCCCCTTCCTACGAGCAGTACTTC.

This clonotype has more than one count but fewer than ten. The CDR3 nucleotides read TGTGCCAGCAGCGCACACAGGGTGTCCGGCAATGAGCAGTTCTTC. This codes for CASSAHRVSGNEQFF. J is TRBJ2-1 and V is TRBV5-8; weak D call: TRBD1 (6 bases). CDR1 and CDR2 from the germline V gene are SGHTS and YDEGEE. This CDR3 has 15 amino acids. V was pared by 4 bases and J by 6 bases, with 17 bases between.

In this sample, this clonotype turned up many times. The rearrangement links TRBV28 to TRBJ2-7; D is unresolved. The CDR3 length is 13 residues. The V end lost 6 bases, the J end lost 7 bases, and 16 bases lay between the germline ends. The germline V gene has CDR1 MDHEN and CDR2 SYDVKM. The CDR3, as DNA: TGTGCCAGCAGGCCCCCCGGCGTCGGGGAGCAGTACGTC. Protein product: CASRPPGVGEQYV.

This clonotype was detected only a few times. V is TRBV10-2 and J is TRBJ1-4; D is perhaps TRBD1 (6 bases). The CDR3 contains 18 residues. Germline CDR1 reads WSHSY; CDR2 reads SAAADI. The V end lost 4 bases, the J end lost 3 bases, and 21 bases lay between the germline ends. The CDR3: CASSGAQGTRVSNEKLFF. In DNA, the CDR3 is TGCGCCAGCAGTGGGGCACAGGGAACCCGTGTCTCTAATGAAAAACTGTTTTTT.

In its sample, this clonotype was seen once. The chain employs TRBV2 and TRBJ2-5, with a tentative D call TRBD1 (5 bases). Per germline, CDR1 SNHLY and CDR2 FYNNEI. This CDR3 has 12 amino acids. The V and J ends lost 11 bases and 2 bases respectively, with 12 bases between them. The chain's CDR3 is CAQQRGQETQYF. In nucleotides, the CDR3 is TGTGCCCAGCAAAGGGGTCAAGAGACCCAGTACTTC.